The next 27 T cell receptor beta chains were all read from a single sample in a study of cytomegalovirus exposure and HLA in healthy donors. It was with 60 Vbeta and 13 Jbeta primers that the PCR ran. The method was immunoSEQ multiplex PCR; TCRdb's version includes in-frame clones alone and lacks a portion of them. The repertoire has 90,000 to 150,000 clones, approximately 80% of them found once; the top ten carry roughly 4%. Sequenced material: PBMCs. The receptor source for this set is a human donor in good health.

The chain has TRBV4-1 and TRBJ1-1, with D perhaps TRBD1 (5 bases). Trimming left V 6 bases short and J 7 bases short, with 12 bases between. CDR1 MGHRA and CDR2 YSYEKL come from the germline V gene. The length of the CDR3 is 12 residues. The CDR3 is CASRTEWGEAFF. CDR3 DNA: TGCGCCAGCAGGACAGAATGGGGTGAAGCTTTCTTT.

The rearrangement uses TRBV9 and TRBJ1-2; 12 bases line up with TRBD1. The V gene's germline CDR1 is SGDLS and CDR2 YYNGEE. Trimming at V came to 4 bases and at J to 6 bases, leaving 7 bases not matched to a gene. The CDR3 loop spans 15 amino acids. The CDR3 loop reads CASSPRDRGRDGYTF. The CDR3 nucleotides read TGTGCCAGCAGCCCCAGGGACAGGGGGCGCGATGGCTACACCTTC.

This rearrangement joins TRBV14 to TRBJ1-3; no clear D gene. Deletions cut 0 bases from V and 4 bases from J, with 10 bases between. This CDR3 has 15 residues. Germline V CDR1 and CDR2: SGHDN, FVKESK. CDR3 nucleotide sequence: TGTGCCAGCAGCCAAGATTATGGGAGGGGAAACACCATATATTTT. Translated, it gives CASSQDYGRGNTIYF.

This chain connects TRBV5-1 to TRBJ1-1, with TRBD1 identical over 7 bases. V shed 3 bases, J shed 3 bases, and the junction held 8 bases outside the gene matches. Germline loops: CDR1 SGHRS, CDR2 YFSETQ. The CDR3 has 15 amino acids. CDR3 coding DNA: TGCGCCAGCAGCTGGCGGGACAGCTTAGACACTGAAGCTTTCTTT. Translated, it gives CASSWRDSLDTEAFF.

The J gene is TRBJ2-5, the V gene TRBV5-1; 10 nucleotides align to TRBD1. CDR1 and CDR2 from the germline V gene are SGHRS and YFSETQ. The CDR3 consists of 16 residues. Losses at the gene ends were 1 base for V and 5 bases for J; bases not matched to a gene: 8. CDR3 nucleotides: TGCGCCAGCAGCTTGTCTGGGACAGGGGTTGGGGAGACCCAGTACTTC. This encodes CASSLSGTGVGETQYF. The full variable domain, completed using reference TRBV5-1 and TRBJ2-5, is KAGVTQTPRYLIKTRGQQVTLSCSPISGHRSVSWYQQTPGQGLQFLFEYFSETQRNKGNFPGRFSGRQFSNSRSEMNVSTLELGDSALYLCASSLSGTGVGETQYFGPGTRLLVL.

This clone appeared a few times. The CDR3 nucleotides are TGCGCCAGCAGGGTGGAGATGAACACTGAAGCTTTCTTT. As protein: CASRVEMNTEAFF. This chain connects TRBV5-1 to TRBJ1-1, with unresolved D. CDR3 size: 13 residues. V lost 5 bases and J 0 bases, leaving 8 bases between the germline ends. The germline V gene encodes CDR1 SGHRS and CDR2 YFSETQ. The whole variable domain, remainder taken from reference TRBV5-1 and TRBJ1-1, is KAGVTQTPRYLIKTRGQQVTLSCSPISGHRSVSWYQQTPGQGLQFLFEYFSETQRNKGNFPGRFSGRQFSNSRSEMNVSTLELGDSALYLCASRVEMNTEAFFGQGTRLTVV.

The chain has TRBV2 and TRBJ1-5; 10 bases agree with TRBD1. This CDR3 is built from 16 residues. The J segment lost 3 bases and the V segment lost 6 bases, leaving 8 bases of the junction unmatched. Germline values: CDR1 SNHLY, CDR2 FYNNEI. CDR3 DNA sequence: TGTGCCAGCAGCGAAACCGGGACAGGGGACAATCAGCCCCAGCATTTT. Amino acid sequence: CASSETGTGDNQPQHF.

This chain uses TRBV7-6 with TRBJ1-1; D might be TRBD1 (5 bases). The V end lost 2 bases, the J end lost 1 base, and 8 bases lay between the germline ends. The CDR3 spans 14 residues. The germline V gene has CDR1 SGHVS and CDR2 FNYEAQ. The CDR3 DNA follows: TGTGCCAGCAGCTTATCAACAGGGAACACTGAAGCTTTCTTT. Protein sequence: CASSLSTGNTEAFF.

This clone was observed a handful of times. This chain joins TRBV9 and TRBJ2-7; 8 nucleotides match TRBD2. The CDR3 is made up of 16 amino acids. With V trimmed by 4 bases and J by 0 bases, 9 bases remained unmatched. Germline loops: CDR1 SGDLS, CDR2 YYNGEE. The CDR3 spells CASSRGLAPSSYEQYF. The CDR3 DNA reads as TGTGCCAGCAGCAGAGGACTAGCCCCAAGCTCCTACGAGCAGTACTTC.

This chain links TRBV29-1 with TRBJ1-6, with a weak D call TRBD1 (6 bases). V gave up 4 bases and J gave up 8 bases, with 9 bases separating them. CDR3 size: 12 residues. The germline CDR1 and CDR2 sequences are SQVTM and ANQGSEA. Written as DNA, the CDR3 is TGCAGCGTTGGGGGGCCGGATTCACCCCTCCACTTT. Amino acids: CSVGGPDSPLHF.

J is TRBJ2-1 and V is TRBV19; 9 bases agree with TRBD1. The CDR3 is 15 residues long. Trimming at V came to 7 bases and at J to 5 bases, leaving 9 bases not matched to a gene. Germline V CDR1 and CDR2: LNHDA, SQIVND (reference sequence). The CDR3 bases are TGTGCCAGTACCCCGTGGGGACAGGGAGACAATGAGCAGTTCTTC. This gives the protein CASTPWGQGDNEQFF.

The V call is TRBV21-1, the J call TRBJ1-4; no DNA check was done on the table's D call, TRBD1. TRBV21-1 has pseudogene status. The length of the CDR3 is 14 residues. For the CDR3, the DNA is TGTGCCAGCAGCAACCGGGACAGCCGGAAGAAACTGTTTTTT. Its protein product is CASSNRDSRKKLFF.

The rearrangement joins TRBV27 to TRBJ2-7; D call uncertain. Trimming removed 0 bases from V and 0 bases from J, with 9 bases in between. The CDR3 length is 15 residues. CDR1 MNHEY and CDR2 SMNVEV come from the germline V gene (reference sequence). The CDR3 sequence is CASSLSWALSYEQYF. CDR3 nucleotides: TGTGCCAGCAGTTTATCATGGGCCCTCTCCTACGAGCAGTACTTC.

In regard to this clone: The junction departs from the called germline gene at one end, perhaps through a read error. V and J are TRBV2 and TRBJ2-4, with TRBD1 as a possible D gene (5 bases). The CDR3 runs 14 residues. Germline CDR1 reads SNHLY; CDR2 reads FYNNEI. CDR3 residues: CASSYTQGKNSQYF. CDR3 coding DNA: TGTGCCAGCAGTTATACCCAGGGTAAAAACAGTCAGTACTTC.

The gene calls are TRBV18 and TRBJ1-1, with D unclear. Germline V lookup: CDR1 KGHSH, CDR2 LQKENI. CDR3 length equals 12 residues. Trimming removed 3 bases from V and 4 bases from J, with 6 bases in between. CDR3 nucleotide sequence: TGTGCCAGCTCACCCGTTCGCACTGAAGCTTTCTTT. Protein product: CASSPVRTEAFF. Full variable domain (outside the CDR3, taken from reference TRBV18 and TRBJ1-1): NAGVMQNPRHLVRRRGQEARLRCSPMKGHSHVYWYRQLPEEGLKFMVYLQKENIIDESGMPKERFSAEFPKEGPSILRIQQVVRGDSAAYFCASSPVRTEAFFGQGTRLTVV.

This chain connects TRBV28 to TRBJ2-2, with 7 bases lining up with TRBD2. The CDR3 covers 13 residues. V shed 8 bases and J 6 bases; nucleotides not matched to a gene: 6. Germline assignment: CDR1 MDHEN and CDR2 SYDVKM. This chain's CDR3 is CASWGGAAGELFF. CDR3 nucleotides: TGTGCCAGCTGGGGGGGTGCAGCCGGGGAGCTGTTTTTT.

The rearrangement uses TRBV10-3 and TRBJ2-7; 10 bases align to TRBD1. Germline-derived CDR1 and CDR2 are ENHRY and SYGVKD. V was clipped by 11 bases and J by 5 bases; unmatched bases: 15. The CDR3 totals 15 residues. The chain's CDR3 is CASAGTGTGVNEQYF. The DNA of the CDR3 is TGTGCCTCCGCCGGTACCGGGACAGGGGTTAACGAGCAGTACTTC.

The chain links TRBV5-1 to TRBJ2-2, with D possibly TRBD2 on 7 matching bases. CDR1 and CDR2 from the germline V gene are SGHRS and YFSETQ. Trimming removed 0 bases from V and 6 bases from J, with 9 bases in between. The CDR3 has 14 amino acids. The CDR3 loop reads CASSLEGGAGELFF. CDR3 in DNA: TGCGCCAGCAGCTTGGAGGGGGGGGCCGGGGAGCTGTTTTTT. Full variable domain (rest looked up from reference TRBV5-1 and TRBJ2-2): KAGVTQTPRYLIKTRGQQVTLSCSPISGHRSVSWYQQTPGQGLQFLFEYFSETQRNKGNFPGRFSGRQFSNSRSEMNVSTLELGDSALYLCASSLEGGAGELFFGEGSRLTVL.

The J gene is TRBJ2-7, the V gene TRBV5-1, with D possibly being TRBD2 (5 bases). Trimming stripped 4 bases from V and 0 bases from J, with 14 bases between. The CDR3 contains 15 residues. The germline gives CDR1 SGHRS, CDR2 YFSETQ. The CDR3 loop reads CASSPLGRGSYEQYF. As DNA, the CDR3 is TGCGCCAGCAGCCCCCTCGGACGGGGCTCCTACGAGCAGTACTTC. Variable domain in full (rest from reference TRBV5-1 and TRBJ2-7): KAGVTQTPRYLIKTRGQQVTLSCSPISGHRSVSWYQQTPGQGLQFLFEYFSETQRNKGNFPGRFSGRQFSNSRSEMNVSTLELGDSALYLCASSPLGRGSYEQYFGPGTRLTVT.

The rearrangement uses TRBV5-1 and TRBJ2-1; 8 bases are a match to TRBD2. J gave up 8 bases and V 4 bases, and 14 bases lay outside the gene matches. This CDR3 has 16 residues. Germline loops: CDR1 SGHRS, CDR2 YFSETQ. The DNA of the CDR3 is TGCGCCAGCAGCCCGGAGGGAAGCGGGAGATGGGATGAGCAGTTCTTC. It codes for CASSPEGSGRWDEQFF.

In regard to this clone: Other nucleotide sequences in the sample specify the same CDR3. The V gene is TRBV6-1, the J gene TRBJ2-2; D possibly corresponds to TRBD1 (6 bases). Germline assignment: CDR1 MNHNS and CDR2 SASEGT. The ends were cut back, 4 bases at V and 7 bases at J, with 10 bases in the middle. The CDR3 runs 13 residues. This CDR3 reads CASSGQAGGELFF. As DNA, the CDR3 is TGTGCCAGCAGTGGACAGGCTGGCGGGGAGCTGTTTTTT.

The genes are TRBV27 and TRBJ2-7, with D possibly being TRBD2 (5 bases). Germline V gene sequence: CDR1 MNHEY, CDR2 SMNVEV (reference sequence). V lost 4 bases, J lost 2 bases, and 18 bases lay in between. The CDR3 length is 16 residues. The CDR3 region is CASSSPTGMRAYEQYF. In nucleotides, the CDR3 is TGTGCCAGCAGTTCCCCCACCGGGATGCGAGCCTACGAGCAGTACTTC.

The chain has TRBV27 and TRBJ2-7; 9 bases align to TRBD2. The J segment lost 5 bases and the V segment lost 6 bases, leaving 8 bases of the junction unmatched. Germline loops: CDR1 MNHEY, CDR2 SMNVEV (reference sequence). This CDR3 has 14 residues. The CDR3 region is CASSPGLAYNEQYF. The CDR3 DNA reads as TGTGCCAGCAGCCCGGGACTAGCTTATAACGAGCAGTACTTC.

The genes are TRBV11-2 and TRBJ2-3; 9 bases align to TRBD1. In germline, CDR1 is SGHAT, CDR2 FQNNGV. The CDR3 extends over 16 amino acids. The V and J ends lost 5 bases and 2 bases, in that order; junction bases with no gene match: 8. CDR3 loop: CASSGRDRDFTDTQYF. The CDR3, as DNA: TGTGCCAGCAGCGGCCGGGACAGGGATTTCACAGATACGCAGTATTTT.

In DNA form, the CDR3 reads TGTGCCAGCAGTGAAGGGGGGGCGCACACCGGGGAGCTGTTTTTT. Its protein is CASSEGGAHTGELFF. The rearrangement links TRBV25-1 to TRBJ2-2; D is perhaps TRBD2 (7 bases). The CDR3 covers 15 residues. Germline V gene sequence: CDR1 MGHDK, CDR2 SYGVNS. Trimming left V 2 bases short and J 3 bases short, with 10 bases between.

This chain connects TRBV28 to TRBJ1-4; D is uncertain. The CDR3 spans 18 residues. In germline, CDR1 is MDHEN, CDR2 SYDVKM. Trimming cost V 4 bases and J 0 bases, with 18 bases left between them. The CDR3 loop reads CASSSVRGWKSTNEKLFF. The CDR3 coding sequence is TGTGCCAGCAGTTCGGTTAGAGGTTGGAAATCAACTAATGAAAAACTGTTTTTT.

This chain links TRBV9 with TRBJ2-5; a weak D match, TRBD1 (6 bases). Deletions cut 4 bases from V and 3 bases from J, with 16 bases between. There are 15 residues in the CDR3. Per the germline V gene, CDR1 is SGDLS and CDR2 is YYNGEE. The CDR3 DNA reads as TGTGCCAGCAGCTCCTCGGGACATCTAAAAGAGACCCAGTACTTC. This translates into CASSSSGHLKETQYF.